Listed below are T cell receptor beta chains from one sample, sequenced in a study of blood T cell repertoires in COVID-19. The table came from immunoSEQ multiplex PCR; TCRdb's copy has only in-frame clones and leaves some out. The data show about 99,000 clones, roughly 82% seen once. The sequenced material came from peripheral blood. These receptors were taken from a man aged 55-75 years with acute or convalescent COVID-19. Each CDR3 is given with its conserved first and last residue. The order of the fields is J gene, clone size, D gene, V gene, CDR3 protein, CDR3 DNA. D genes are given only for firm matches. Clone size is stated in some rows and not others, as once, few, many or a class when expanded.

j_call: TRBJ1-1
clone_size: -
d_call: -
v_call: TRBV2
cdr3_aa: CASSGDRIGNTEAFF
cdr3_nt: TGTGCCAGCAGTGGAGACAGGATCGGTAACACTGAAGCTTTCTTT

j_call: TRBJ2-3
clone_size: -
d_call: TRBD2
v_call: TRBV11-3
cdr3_aa: CASSSSGRRGTQYF
cdr3_nt: TGTGCCAGCAGTTCTAGCGGGAGAAGGGGGACGCAGTATTTT

j_call: TRBJ1-5
clone_size: -
d_call: TRBD1
v_call: TRBV19
cdr3_aa: CASSILQGMENQPQHF
cdr3_nt: TGTGCCAGTAGTATACTACAGGGGATGGAAAATCAGCCCCAGCATTTT

j_call: TRBJ1-6
clone_size: -
d_call: -
v_call: TRBV5-5
cdr3_aa: CASKTIPDSGYNSPLHF
cdr3_nt: TGTGCCAGCAAGACAATACCCGACTCAGGGTATAATTCACCCCTCCACTTT

j_call: TRBJ2-3
clone_size: -
d_call: TRBD1
v_call: TRBV5-1
cdr3_aa: CASSLATGTDTQYF
cdr3_nt: TGCGCCAGCAGCTTGGCGACAGGGACAGATACGCAGTATTTT

j_call: TRBJ1-1
clone_size: -
d_call: -
v_call: TRBV6-5
cdr3_aa: CASSKTGTVNTEAFF
cdr3_nt: TGTGCCAGCAGCAAGACCGGGACTGTGAACACTGAAGCTTTCTTT

j_call: TRBJ2-1
clone_size: -
d_call: TRBD1
v_call: TRBV29-1
cdr3_aa: CSAVDRGNVNEQFF
cdr3_nt: TGCAGCGCCGTGGACAGGGGGAATGTCAATGAGCAGTTCTTC

j_call: TRBJ1-1
clone_size: -
d_call: TRBD1
v_call: TRBV28
cdr3_aa: CATEGQAGEAFF
cdr3_nt: TGTGCCACCGAGGGACAGGCTGGCGAAGCTTTCTTT

j_call: TRBJ1-1
clone_size: -
d_call: TRBD1
v_call: TRBV5-1
cdr3_aa: CASSQTGGRTEAFF
cdr3_nt: TGCGCCAGCAGCCAAACAGGGGGTCGCACTGAAGCTTTCTTT

j_call: TRBJ2-7
clone_size: -
d_call: -
v_call: TRBV7-8
cdr3_aa: CASSLGTRIYEQYF
cdr3_nt: TGTGCCAGCAGCTTAGGAACTAGGATCTACGAGCAGTACTTC

j_call: TRBJ1-1
clone_size: -
d_call: -
v_call: TRBV7-9
cdr3_aa: CASGKEGNTEAFF
cdr3_nt: TGTGCCAGCGGTAAGGAGGGAAACACTGAAGCTTTCTTT

j_call: TRBJ1-1
clone_size: -
d_call: -
v_call: TRBV11-3
cdr3_aa: CASSPGRLSTEAFF
cdr3_nt: TGTGCCAGCAGTCCAGGTCGGTTAAGCACTGAAGCTTTCTTT

j_call: TRBJ2-7
clone_size: -
d_call: TRBD1
v_call: TRBV25-1
cdr3_aa: CASIRQGTGYEQYF
cdr3_nt: TGTGCCAGCATCCGACAGGGTACAGGCTACGAGCAGTACTTC

j_call: TRBJ2-1
clone_size: -
d_call: -
v_call: TRBV30
cdr3_aa: CAWSTGFGDNEQFF
cdr3_nt: TGTGCCTGGAGTACAGGGTTTGGGGACAATGAGCAGTTCTTC

j_call: TRBJ2-1
clone_size: -
d_call: -
v_call: TRBV12-3/TRBV12-4
cdr3_aa: CASTLGGYEFF
cdr3_nt: TGTGCCAGCACCCTTGGGGGGTATGAGTTCTTC

j_call: TRBJ1-2
clone_size: once
d_call: TRBD1
v_call: TRBV29-1
cdr3_aa: CSDRWDRGFGYTF
cdr3_nt: TGCAGCGATAGGTGGGACAGGGGGTTTGGCTACACCTTC

j_call: TRBJ2-7
clone_size: -
d_call: TRBD1
v_call: TRBV6-5
cdr3_aa: CASSSDRGVYEQYF
cdr3_nt: TGTGCCAGCAGTTCGGACAGGGGGGTTTACGAGCAGTACTTC

j_call: TRBJ2-1
clone_size: -
d_call: -
v_call: TRBV6-5
cdr3_aa: CASSYVRGNEQFF
cdr3_nt: TGTGCCAGCAGTTACGTTAGGGGAAATGAGCAGTTCTTC

j_call: TRBJ1-1
clone_size: once
d_call: -
v_call: TRBV5-1
cdr3_aa: CASSLLSDTEAFF
cdr3_nt: TGCGCCAGCAGCTTGTTGTCCGACACTGAAGCTTTCTTT

j_call: TRBJ2-1
clone_size: few
d_call: TRBD2
v_call: TRBV5-1
cdr3_aa: CASSDGMGGSLYNEQFF
cdr3_nt: TGCGCCAGCAGCGACGGCATGGGCGGGAGCCTCTACAATGAGCAGTTCTTC

j_call: TRBJ1-1
clone_size: -
d_call: -
v_call: TRBV7-2
cdr3_aa: CASSLAPGTMNTEAFF
cdr3_nt: TGTGCCAGCAGCTTAGCGCCGGGGACTATGAACACTGAAGCTTTCTTT

j_call: TRBJ2-7
clone_size: -
d_call: -
v_call: TRBV3-1/TRBV3-2
cdr3_aa: CASSQDTTAYEQYF
cdr3_nt: TGTGCCAGCAGCCAAGATACTACCGCCTACGAGCAGTACTTC

j_call: TRBJ2-2
clone_size: -
d_call: TRBD1
v_call: TRBV29-1
cdr3_aa: CSVGTGGTNTGELFF
cdr3_nt: TGCAGCGTCGGGACAGGGGGTACGAACACCGGGGAGCTGTTTTTT

j_call: TRBJ1-1
clone_size: -
d_call: TRBD1
v_call: TRBV4-1
cdr3_aa: CASSHQGTGFLKAFF
cdr3_nt: TGCGCCAGCAGCCACCAAGGGACAGGGTTTTTAAAAGCTTTCTTT

j_call: TRBJ2-2
clone_size: once
d_call: -
v_call: TRBV10-3
cdr3_aa: CAIKRGNGELFF
cdr3_nt: TGTGCCATCAAACGAGGGAACGGGGAGCTGTTTTTT

j_call: TRBJ1-2
clone_size: -
d_call: TRBD1
v_call: TRBV5-6
cdr3_aa: CASSTGTGGSGYGYTF
cdr3_nt: TGTGCCAGCAGCACCGGGACAGGGGGTTCAGGCTATGGCTACACCTTC

j_call: TRBJ2-4
clone_size: once
d_call: -
v_call: TRBV25-1
cdr3_aa: CASSETGTSNIQYF
cdr3_nt: TGTGCCAGCAGTGAGACCGGGACTTCTAACATTCAGTACTTC

j_call: TRBJ1-2
clone_size: -
d_call: TRBD1
v_call: TRBV29-1
cdr3_aa: CSVEDPGQGTGYTF
cdr3_nt: TGCAGCGTTGAAGACCCGGGACAGGGTACTGGCTACACCTTC

j_call: TRBJ2-1
clone_size: -
d_call: TRBD2
v_call: TRBV15
cdr3_aa: CATSRYLGGSYNEQFF
cdr3_nt: TGTGCCACCAGCAGGTATCTGGGCGGGAGTTACAATGAGCAGTTCTTC

j_call: TRBJ1-5
clone_size: -
d_call: TRBD1
v_call: TRBV19
cdr3_aa: CASRRTQGVNSNQPQHF
cdr3_nt: TGTGCCAGTAGAAGGACCCAGGGGGTTAATAGCAATCAGCCCCAGCATTTT

j_call: TRBJ2-7
clone_size: -
d_call: TRBD1
v_call: TRBV27
cdr3_aa: CASSSGQGRYEQYF
cdr3_nt: TGTGCCAGCAGTTCCGGACAGGGCCGCTACGAGCAGTACTTC

j_call: TRBJ2-1
clone_size: -
d_call: TRBD2
v_call: TRBV5-1
cdr3_aa: CASSSTPWTSEYNEQFF
cdr3_nt: TGCGCCAGCAGCTCCACCCCTTGGACTAGCGAATACAATGAGCAGTTCTTC

j_call: TRBJ1-6
clone_size: -
d_call: -
v_call: TRBV27
cdr3_aa: CASSFLAGRVNSPLHF
cdr3_nt: -

j_call: TRBJ1-3
clone_size: -
d_call: -
v_call: TRBV19
cdr3_aa: CASSYLGGLSGNTIYF
cdr3_nt: TGTGCCAGTAGTTACCTCGGGGGGCTATCTGGAAACACCATATATTTT

j_call: TRBJ2-5
clone_size: -
d_call: -
v_call: TRBV7-8
cdr3_aa: CASSRSLQETQYF
cdr3_nt: TGTGCCAGCAGCCGATCCCTACAAGAGACCCAGTACTTC

j_call: TRBJ1-5
clone_size: -
d_call: -
v_call: TRBV1
cdr3_aa: CTSSLETGGCQPQHF
cdr3_nt: TGCACCAGCAGCTTAGAGACAGGGGGCTGTCAGCCCCAGCATTTT

j_call: TRBJ1-1
clone_size: -
d_call: -
v_call: TRBV5-1
cdr3_aa: CASSFSGADTEAFF
cdr3_nt: TGCGCCAGCAGCTTTAGCGGGGCGGACACTGAAGCTTTCTTT

j_call: TRBJ2-7
clone_size: -
d_call: TRBD1
v_call: TRBV6-5
cdr3_aa: CASSRDREYEQYF
cdr3_nt: TGTGCCAGCAGCCGCGACAGGGAATACGAGCAGTACTTC

j_call: TRBJ1-1
clone_size: -
d_call: TRBD1
v_call: TRBV14
cdr3_aa: CASSQFTGGTEAFF
cdr3_nt: TGTGCCAGCAGCCAATTTACAGGGGGCACTGAAGCTTTCTTT

j_call: TRBJ1-1
clone_size: once
d_call: TRBD1
v_call: TRBV29-1
cdr3_aa: CSVEPGQGLTEAFF
cdr3_nt: TGCAGCGTTGAACCGGGACAGGGACTCACTGAAGCTTTCTTT

j_call: TRBJ1-1
clone_size: few
d_call: TRBD1
v_call: TRBV7-9
cdr3_aa: CATYRGETEAFF
cdr3_nt: TGTGCCACCTACAGGGGAGAGACTGAAGCTTTCTTT

j_call: TRBJ1-6
clone_size: few
d_call: TRBD1
v_call: TRBV2
cdr3_aa: CASSLTGLGSPLHF
cdr3_nt: TGTGCCAGCAGTTTGACAGGGCTGGGTTCACCCCTCCACTTT

j_call: TRBJ2-3
clone_size: -
d_call: TRBD2
v_call: TRBV29-1
cdr3_aa: CSVFAGGRLNTQYF
cdr3_nt: TGCAGCGTGTTCGCAGGCGGGAGGTTAAATACGCAGTATTTT

j_call: TRBJ2-1
clone_size: -
d_call: -
v_call: TRBV6-5
cdr3_aa: CASTSAGEQFF
cdr3_nt: TGTGCCAGCACTAGCGCTGGGGAGCAGTTCTTC

j_call: TRBJ1-2
clone_size: -
d_call: -
v_call: TRBV9
cdr3_aa: CASSERKSEDGYTF
cdr3_nt: TGTGCCAGCAGCGAGCGAAAGTCCGAAGATGGCTACACCTTC

j_call: TRBJ1-4
clone_size: once
d_call: TRBD1
v_call: TRBV5-5
cdr3_aa: CASSKGQARGEKLFF
cdr3_nt: TGTGCCAGCAGCAAGGGACAGGCCCGGGGTGAAAAACTGTTTTTT

j_call: TRBJ1-2
clone_size: -
d_call: TRBD1
v_call: TRBV6-4
cdr3_aa: CASSDVAGGHYGYTF
cdr3_nt: TGTGCCAGCAGTGACGTGGCAGGGGGCCACTATGGCTACACCTTC

j_call: TRBJ2-7
clone_size: -
d_call: -
v_call: TRBV24-1
cdr3_aa: CAVQGQRHYEQYF
cdr3_nt: TGTGCCGTACAGGGACAACGGCACTACGAGCAGTACTTC

j_call: TRBJ1-5
clone_size: -
d_call: -
v_call: TRBV6-6
cdr3_aa: CASSPDRPDQPQHF
cdr3_nt: TGTGCCAGCAGTCCCGACAGGCCGGATCAGCCCCAGCATTTT

j_call: TRBJ1-2
clone_size: -
d_call: -
v_call: TRBV25-1
cdr3_aa: CASSEGGAHYGYTF
cdr3_nt: TGTGCCAGCAGTGAAGGGGGGGCCCACTATGGCTACACCTTC

j_call: TRBJ2-4
clone_size: -
d_call: -
v_call: TRBV5-1
cdr3_aa: CASSLGVAKNIQYF
cdr3_nt: TGCGCCAGCAGCCTAGGAGTAGCCAAAAACATTCAGTACTTC

j_call: TRBJ1-5
clone_size: -
d_call: TRBD1
v_call: TRBV7-2
cdr3_aa: CASSQDRSNQPQHF
cdr3_nt: TGTGCCAGCAGCCAGGACAGGTCCAATCAGCCCCAGCATTTT

j_call: TRBJ1-1
clone_size: -
d_call: -
v_call: TRBV4-3
cdr3_aa: CASSQEFRASEAFF
cdr3_nt: TGCGCCAGCAGCCAAGAATTCAGGGCTAGTGAAGCTTTCTTT

j_call: TRBJ1-4
clone_size: -
d_call: -
v_call: TRBV9
cdr3_aa: CASTPGQGSEKLFF
cdr3_nt: TGTGCCAGCACTCCCGGCCAGGGAAGCGAAAAACTGTTTTTT

j_call: TRBJ1-1
clone_size: -
d_call: -
v_call: TRBV19
cdr3_aa: CASSLDRQFTEAFF
cdr3_nt: TGTGCCAGTAGCCTTGACAGACAGTTCACTGAAGCTTTCTTT

j_call: TRBJ2-4
clone_size: -
d_call: -
v_call: TRBV28
cdr3_aa: CASSWYGSGNIQYF
cdr3_nt: TGTGCCAGCAGTTGGTATGGCTCCGGGAACATTCAGTACTTC

j_call: TRBJ2-4
clone_size: -
d_call: TRBD1
v_call: TRBV7-9
cdr3_aa: CASSLRGGENIQYF
cdr3_nt: TGTGCCAGCAGCTTACGAGGGGGCGAAAACATTCAGTACTTC

j_call: TRBJ2-2
clone_size: -
d_call: TRBD2
v_call: TRBV28
cdr3_aa: CASRLAGAGTGELFF
cdr3_nt: TGTGCCAGCCGACTAGCGGGAGCCGGGACCGGGGAGCTGTTTTTT

j_call: TRBJ2-1
clone_size: -
d_call: -
v_call: TRBV7-8
cdr3_aa: CASSLDGGVTDEQFF
cdr3_nt: TGTGCCAGCAGCTTAGACGGGGGAGTTACGGATGAGCAGTTCTTC